Shown below are 17 T cell receptor beta chains from a single sample sequenced in a study of CD8 T cells in ankylosing spondylitis. TCRdb re-analysed the 5' RACE reads in MiXCR, keeping a single row per CDR3 protein. The sample holds under 250,000 distinct CDR3 sequences, over 30% seen once. The sequencing input was blood, either unsorted or a sorted T cell fraction (not recorded which). The source of these receptors is a male donor with ankylosing spondylitis or in good health (not recorded which).

The chain uses TRBV3-1 and TRBJ2-7; D gene ambiguous. The CDR3 is made up of 16 amino acids. Trimming took off 4 bases at V and 0 bases at J, with 16 bases between the two ends. Germline V gives CDR1 LGHDT, CDR2 YNNKEL (reference sequence). The CDR3 region is CASSLGTRWPSYEQYF. The CDR3 nucleotides are TGTGCCAGCAGCCTGGGCACCCGATGGCCCTCCTACGAGCAGTACTTC.

The V call is TRBV2, the J call TRBJ2-3, with D perhaps TRBD1 or TRBD2 (5 bases each). V was pared by 7 bases and J by 8 bases, with 16 bases between. The germline V gene encodes CDR1 SNHLY and CDR2 FYNNEI. The CDR3 has 13 amino acids. CDR3 DNA: TGTGCCAGCATCCCGGGCCAGAGGGGTACGCAGTATTTT. This codes for CASIPGQRGTQYF. The whole variable domain, remainder taken from reference TRBV2 and TRBJ2-3, is EPEVTQTPSHQVTQMGQEVILRCVPISNHLYFYWYRQILGQKVEFLVSFYNNEISEKSEIFDDQFSVERPDGSNFTLKIRSTKLEDSAMYFCASIPGQRGTQYFGPGTRLTVL.

This clonotype came up a few times. V is TRBV20-1 and J is TRBJ1-1; D gene uncertain. Trimming pared 0 bases from V and 1 base from J, leaving 9 bases between. Germline V lookup: CDR1 DFQATT, CDR2 SNEGSKA (reference sequence). The CDR3 has 14 residues. The CDR3 sequence is CSARDPDENTEAFF. The CDR3 DNA reads TGCAGTGCTAGAGACCCGGATGAGAACACTGAAGCTTTCTTT.

A single count supports this clonotype. This sequence joins TRBV20-1 and TRBJ2-1, with TRBD1 matching 8 bases. Germline CDR1 reads DFQATT; CDR2 reads SNEGSKA (reference sequence). V gave up 5 bases and J gave up 8 bases; unmatched junction bases: 11. CDR3 length: 14 amino acids. Written as DNA, the CDR3 is TGCAGTGCTGCGGGTCGAGGACAGGGAGATGAGCAGTTCTTC. Translation: CSAAGRGQGDEQFF.

V is TRBV20-1 and J is TRBJ2-5, with TRBD2 matching 7 bases. Germline CDR1 is DFQATT and CDR2 is SNEGSKA (reference sequence). This CDR3 is built from 12 residues. The CDR3 sequence is CSLERGTKTQYF. The CDR3 DNA is TGCAGCCTAGAGCGGGGAACAAAGACCCAGTACTTC.

The chain recombines TRBV24-1 with TRBJ2-1; perhaps TRBD2 as D (5 bases). Germline values: CDR1 KGHDR, CDR2 SFDVKD. The V gene lost 5 bases and the J gene lost 8 bases, with 27 bases spanning the gap. This CDR3 comprises 18 residues. The CDR3 loop is CATSAVPWRAEYWDEQFF. For the CDR3, the DNA is TGTGCCACCAGTGCAGTCCCATGGAGAGCGGAGTACTGGGATGAGCAGTTCTTC.

The chain is built from TRBV5-1 and TRBJ1-1; D gene ambiguous. This CDR3 region has 12 residues. Germline V gene lookup returns CDR1 SGHRS and CDR2 YFSETQ. V dropped 2 bases and J dropped 4 bases, with 6 bases sitting between them. The CDR3 is CASSFTGTEAFF. CDR3 nucleotides: TGCGCCAGCAGCTTCACCGGCACTGAAGCTTTCTTT.

This clonotype was detected a few times. The rearrangement links TRBV29-1 to TRBJ2-1, with 9 positions matching TRBD1. There are 14 residues in the CDR3. Germline-derived CDR1 and CDR2 are SQVTM and ANQGSEA. The junction had 6 bases not matched to a gene; V was cut back by 3 bases and J by 6 bases. DNA for the CDR3: TGCAGCGTTGATCCGGGACAGGGTGTCAATGAGCAGTTCTTC. Its protein product is CSVDPGQGVNEQFF.

The CDR3 DNA reads as TGTGCCAGCAGTTTCGCCAGGGCCACCTACGAGCAGTACTTC. Translated: CASSFARATYEQYF. The rearrangement links TRBV28 to TRBJ2-7, with a weak D call TRBD1 (5 bases). The CDR3 runs to 14 residues. Deletions cut 3 bases from V and 2 bases from J, with 11 bases between. Germline V gene sequence: CDR1 MDHEN, CDR2 SYDVKM.

This clonotype was observed a single time. The V gene is TRBV5-6, the J gene TRBJ1-6; D ambiguous. CDR1 is SGHDT, CDR2 YYEEEE, per germline. The CDR3 sequence is 12 residues long. The germline V and J ends were trimmed by 4 bases and 11 bases, with 10 bases remaining between them. DNA for the CDR3: TGTGCCAGCAGCGAGAGCAAAGCACCCCTCCACTTT. This encodes CASSESKAPLHF. The full variable domain, its missing parts supplied by reference TRBV5-6 and TRBJ1-6, is DAGVTQSPTHLIKTRGQQVTLRCSPKSGHDTVSWYQQALGQGPQFIFQYYEEEERQRGNFPDRFSGHQFPNYSSELNVNALLLGDSALYLCASSESKAPLHFGNGTRLTVT.

The sample holds a few counts of this clonotype. The genes are TRBV20-1 and TRBJ1-5, with unresolved D. CDR1 is DFQATT, CDR2 SNEGSKA, per germline (reference sequence). Deletions cut 6 bases from V and 5 bases from J, with 14 bases between. The length of the CDR3 is 13 residues. The chain's CDR3 is CSAETGRYQPQHF. The CDR3 DNA is TGCAGTGCAGAAACCGGACGGTATCAGCCCCAGCATTTT.

The V call is TRBV5-4, the J call TRBJ2-5; 10 positions match TRBD2. Germline V gene sequence: CDR1 SGHNT, CDR2 YYREEE (reference sequence). With V trimmed by 0 bases and J by 3 bases, 5 bases remained unmatched. CDR3 size: 16 residues. This CDR3 reads CASSLAVAGGEETQYF. CDR3 bases: TGTGCCAGCAGCTTGGCCGTAGCGGGGGGTGAAGAGACCCAGTACTTC.

The rearrangement links TRBV5-1 to TRBJ2-3; the match to TRBD2 covers 10 bases. Germline CDR1 is SGHRS and CDR2 is YFSETQ. The J segment lost 5 bases and the V segment lost 2 bases, leaving 5 bases of the junction unmatched. CDR3 length equals 15 residues. Here the CDR3 DNA reads TGCGCCAGCAGCTTCGGGCTAGCGGGGGTAGATACGCAGTATTTT. Amino acids: CASSFGLAGVDTQYF.

This clonotype was seen more than once but under ten times. This chain links TRBV6-5 with TRBJ2-1; D is uncertain. The V gene's germline CDR1 is MNHEY and CDR2 SVGAGI. The CDR3 is 16 residues long. V lost 2 bases and J lost 0, with 11 bases in between. The CDR3 DNA reads TGTGCCAGCAGTTACAGTGGTACCCTCTCCTACAATGAGCAGTTCTTC. Protein sequence: CASSYSGTLSYNEQFF.

The gene calls are TRBV27 and TRBJ2-7; D is uncertain. Trimming cost V 5 bases and J 4 bases, with 15 bases left between them. The CDR3 is 14 residues long. CDR1 and CDR2 from the germline V gene are MNHEY and SMNVEV (reference sequence). This chain's CDR3 is CASSPLPTRYEQYF. The CDR3 DNA reads as TGTGCCAGCAGTCCGCTGCCCACCCGATACGAGCAGTACTTC.

In its sample, this clonotype was seen many times. The V call is TRBV20-1, the J call TRBJ2-1; tentatively, D is TRBD2 (5 bases). The CDR3 runs to 16 residues. Germline assignment: CDR1 DFQATT and CDR2 SNEGSKA (reference sequence). The V gene lost 6 bases and the J gene lost 0 bases, with 18 bases spanning the gap. The CDR3 reads CSAEARGQSSYNEQFF. DNA for the CDR3: TGCAGTGCCGAAGCCCGGGGTCAGAGCTCCTACAATGAGCAGTTCTTC.

This clonotype showed up just a few times. The chain combines TRBV6-5 with TRBJ2-2; D is unclear. V lost 2 bases and J 5 bases, leaving 6 bases between the germline ends. The CDR3 runs 13 residues. In germline, CDR1 is MNHEY, CDR2 SVGAGI. The CDR3 loop reads CASSYTQTGELFF. The CDR3 DNA sequence: TGTGCCAGCAGTTACACACAGACCGGGGAGCTGTTTTTT.